This T cell receptor beta chain derives from a study of CD4 T cells in relation to SARS-CoV-2 and coronaviruses. Study details: The negative reference was HIV-1 Nef peptide pool or peptide-free culture.

The data were produced by immunoSEQ multiplex PCR, yet TCRdb's version contains in-frame clones alone and is incomplete. Of about 26,000 clones listed, roughly 73% are singletons. Of note for this clone: Its antigen remains unidentified.

Before the COVID-19 pandemic, during about 2011-2019, CD4+ T cells were taken from unexposed donors. CD4+ T cells were isolated from the cells after around 11 days of culture. Cultures held roughly 2 million PBMCs per well with approximately 10 IU/ml IL-2. Cultures received half-medium IL-2 refreshes on days 3 and 7. The CDR3 is 13 amino acids. Germline lookup yields CDR1 SGHTS and CDR2 YDEGEE. V was shortened by 4 bases and J by 7 bases, with 14 bases between the two germline ends. This chain connects TRBV5-8 to TRBJ1-1, with a tentative D call TRBD1 (6 bases). The sequence was obtained from a human donor in good health. The material sequenced was CD4+ T cells from PBMCs, cultured in vitro. The CDR3 loop reads CASSPGQRIEAFF. The CDR3, as DNA: TGTGCCAGCAGCCCCGGACAGCGTATTGAAGCTTTCTTT.